The TCR beta chain described here comes from a study of T-cell memory formation after mild COVID-19. With respect to this clonotype: Its antigen is unknown.

5'RACE primed from the constant segment yielded TCR alpha and TCR beta cDNA libraries bearing sample barcodes and UMIs. TCRdb reprocessed the 5' RACE reads via MiXCR and lists one record per CDR3 protein. There are approximately 400,000 distinct CDR3 sequences in the sample; roughly 24% occur only once, and about 8.7% lies in the top ten. Study findings and constraints: Contracting clones from day 15 to 85 had balanced CD4/CD8; later expanders favoured CD4+. Pre-infection memory carried some responding clones, suggesting that cross-reactive memory joined.

Germline V lookup: CDR1 KGHDR, CDR2 SFDVKD. V was clipped by 6 bases and J by 0 bases, with 9 bases between them. The length of the CDR3 is 14 residues. The chain is built from TRBV24-1 and TRBJ2-3; D ambiguous. The sample comprised PBMCs or a T cell subset sorted from them (not recorded which). The clonotype originates from an adult woman who had mild COVID-19 (a few samples of this study predate the infection). Cell type and time point are not known. The CDR3: CATSRSSSTDTQYF. As DNA, the CDR3 is TGTGCCACCAGTCGTTCGAGTAGCACAGATACGCAGTATTTT.